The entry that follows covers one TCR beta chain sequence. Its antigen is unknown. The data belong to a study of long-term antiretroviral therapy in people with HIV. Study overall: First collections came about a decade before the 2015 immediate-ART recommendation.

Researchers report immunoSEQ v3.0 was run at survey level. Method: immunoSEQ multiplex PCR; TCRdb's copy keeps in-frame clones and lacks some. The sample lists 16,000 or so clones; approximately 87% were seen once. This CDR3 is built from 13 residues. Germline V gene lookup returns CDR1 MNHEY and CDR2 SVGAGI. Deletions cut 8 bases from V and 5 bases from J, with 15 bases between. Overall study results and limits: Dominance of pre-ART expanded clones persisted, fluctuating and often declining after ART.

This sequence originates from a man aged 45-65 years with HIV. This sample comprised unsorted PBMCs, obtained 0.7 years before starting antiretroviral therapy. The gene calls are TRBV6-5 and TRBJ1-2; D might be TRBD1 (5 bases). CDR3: CASGRDGSYGYTF. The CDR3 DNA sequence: TGTGCCAGCGGAAGGGACGGATCTTATGGCTACACCTTC.